These 2 T cell receptor beta chains share one sample of origin, sequenced in a study of cytomegalovirus exposure and HLA in healthy donors (dated by TCRdb to 2015 to 2018). Library preparation used the immunoSEQ multiplex PCR assay. For the multiplex PCR, a mixture combining 60 forward primers for TCR Vbeta segments and 13 reverse primers for TCR Jbeta segments was used. TCRdb took over this immuneACCESS table, retaining in-frame rearrangements with V and J assigned. Such tables are incomplete; in checked studies, under half of the missing clones stem from an unresolved V gene, and the remainder is unexplained. For this sample there are 200,000 or so clones; approximately 83% appear just once. The biggest ten clones account for around 1.4% of the sample. The sequenced material came from PBMCs. Every receptor here comes from a girl aged 10-17 years in good health and CMV-seronegative.

The chain uses TRBV6-5 and TRBJ1-1; no reliable D call. Germline CDR1 and CDR2: MNHEY and SVGAGI. Trimming shortened V by 2 bases and J by 0 bases, and 13 bases separated the two germline ends. The CDR3 covers 16 residues. The chain's CDR3 is CASSYPSGGVNTEAFF. DNA for the CDR3: TGTGCCAGCAGTTACCCCTCCGGAGGAGTGAACACTGAAGCTTTCTTT.

The V call is TRBV2, the J call TRBJ2-5; 8 bases map to TRBD2. Germline CDR1 reads SNHLY; CDR2 reads FYNNEI. J gave up 5 bases and V 4 bases, and 6 bases lay outside the gene matches. The CDR3 extends over 14 amino acids. The CDR3 reads CASSAGGARETQYF. CDR3 bases: TGTGCCAGCAGTGCCGGGGGGGCCCGTGAGACCCAGTACTTC.